This T cell receptor beta chain is drawn from a study of T cells in Graves' hyperthyroidism and ophthalmopathy. On the study more broadly: Blood from the periphery was taken at initial diagnosis, before any treatment.

Researchers took RNA transcripts and amplified the TCR beta CDR3 regions from them. Researchers ran a first-round RT-PCR on the TCR CDR3 using the HTBI primer set. TCRdb reprocessed the multiplex PCR reads via MiXCR and lists one record per CDR3 protein. The data contain approximately 600,000 distinct CDR3 sequences, approximately 14% of them singletons. Among ophthalmopathy patients, the Clinical Activity Score reached at least 3, the NOSPECS grade reached at least 4, and duration remained under 3 months. The source is a woman between 40 and 55 years old with Graves' ophthalmopathy. The specimen was blood.

Here the CDR3 reads CASSIEQGFGYTF. For the CDR3, the DNA is TGTGCCAGCTCAATCGAACAGGGTTTCGGCTACACCTTC. This rearrangement joins TRBV18 to TRBJ1-2; perhaps TRBD1 as D (6 bases). Germline CDR1 is KGHSH and CDR2 is LQKENI. Trimming left V 5 bases short and J 8 bases short, with 15 bases between. The CDR3 sequence is 13 residues long. The whole variable domain, filled in from reference TRBV18 and TRBJ1-2, reads NAGVMQNPRHLVRRRGQEARLRCSPMKGHSHVYWYRQLPEEGLKFMVYLQKENIIDESGMPKERFSAEFPKEGPSILRIQQVVRGDSAAYFCASSIEQGFGYTFGSGTRLTVV.